A single count supports the clone carrying this TCR beta chain. The data are from a study of blood T cell repertoires in COVID-19. The V gene's germline CDR1 is SGHTA and CDR2 FQGNSA. Germline trimming cut 4 bases from V and 5 bases from J; bases unmatched to any gene: 5. This CDR3 is built from 13 residues. Self-reported history from a screening survey and questionnaire set each donor's cohort. In the authors' methods: Amplifying reference gene primers gave estimates of nucleated cell counts. Clones were sequenced by immunoSEQ multiplex PCR, and TCRdb holds only the in-frame ones, with some missing. V and J calls and clone size are copied from that table; D and trimming were computed from the DNA. Of some 130,000 clones listed, 84% are singletons.

Specimen: PBMCs or T cells enriched from blood (not recorded which). This receptor was taken from a man aged 35 to 55 with acute COVID-19. The chain uses TRBV7-2 and TRBJ2-7; TRBD2 aligns across 7 bases. The CDR3 region has the DNA TGTGCCAGCAGCTCACGGGACTACCACGAGCAGTACTTC. Translated: CASSSRDYHEQYF.